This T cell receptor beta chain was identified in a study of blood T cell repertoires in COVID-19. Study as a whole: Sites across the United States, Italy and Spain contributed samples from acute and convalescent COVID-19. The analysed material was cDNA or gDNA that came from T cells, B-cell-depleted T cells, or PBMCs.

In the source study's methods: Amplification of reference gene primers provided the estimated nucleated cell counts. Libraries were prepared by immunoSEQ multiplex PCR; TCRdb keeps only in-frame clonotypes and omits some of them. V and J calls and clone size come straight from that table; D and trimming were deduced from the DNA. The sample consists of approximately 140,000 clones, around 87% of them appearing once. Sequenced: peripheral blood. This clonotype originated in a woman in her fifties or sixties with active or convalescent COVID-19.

CDR3 in DNA: TGTGCCAGCAGTAGCCGACAGGACACCGGGGAGCTGTTTTTT. It specifies CASSSRQDTGELFF. V gene TRBV6-6 combines with J gene TRBJ2-2; a possible D gene is TRBD1 (6 bases). Trimming stripped 5 bases from V and 3 bases from J, with 10 bases between. CDR3 length: 14 residues. Per germline, CDR1 MNHNY and CDR2 SVGAGI (reference sequence).